The text below deals with one T cell receptor (beta chain). Its specificity is not known. Time point noted: baseline, week 1 (first vaccination visit). Treatment described: pre-vaccination baseline after standard-of-care therapy. Libraries were prepared by immunoSEQ multiplex PCR; TCRdb keeps only in-frame clonotypes and omits some of them. The data contain about 92,000 clones, 83% of them singletons. The data were taken from a study of a mutant IDH1 vaccine in newly diagnosed glioma. Study-level background: The treated population exhibited a male proportion of about 60%, a female proportion of 37.5%, and a mean age of roughly 39 years.

Looked up from germline, CDR1 is SGHAT and CDR2 is FQNNGV. Trimming left V 1 base short and J 6 bases short, with 9 bases between. The CDR3 runs to 13 residues. Points from the study as a whole: It seemed that pseudoprogression was not linked to changes in the top peripheral T cell clonotypes.

The J gene is TRBJ1-2, the V gene TRBV11-2, with D perhaps TRBD1 (6 bases). The clonotype comes from a woman between 45 and 65 years old with glioma. Source: PBMCs, taken from a glioma patient treated with radiotherapy, temozolomide or both. The CDR3 protein is CASSLVPGDGYTF. The DNA for the CDR3 is TGTGCCAGCAGCTTAGTTCCAGGGGATGGCTACACCTTC.